This note documents a single TCR beta chain sequence. Germline CDR1 reads LNHDA; CDR2 reads SQIVND (reference sequence). V gave up 2 bases and J gave up 5 bases; unmatched junction bases: 4. The CDR3 contains 14 residues. This sample is drawn from a study of blood T cell repertoires in COVID-19. Libraries were prepared by immunoSEQ multiplex PCR; TCRdb keeps only in-frame clonotypes and omits some of them. Of over 200,000 clones in the sample, 85% to 90% are singletons; the top ten hold 2.5% to 3.5%. V usage is TRBV19 and J usage is TRBJ1-1; TRBD1 agrees at 8 bases. The clonotype originates from a woman aged 60 to 75 with acute or convalescent COVID-19. The source material was peripheral blood. The CDR3 DNA follows: TGTGCCAGTAGTATACAGGGGGCATGGACTGAAGCTTTCTTT. It specifies CASSIQGAWTEAFF.